This TCR beta chain was recorded in a study of regulatory T cells in long-lasting Graves disease. Overall study: For under 3 months, newly diagnosed Graves' patients had been taking antithyroid drugs.

Comment on this clonotype: A far larger clone lies a single base away; this is likely a read error.

For TCR beta, libraries came from iRepertoire HTBI primers and Arm-PCR of CDR3 regions. TCRdb passed the multiplex PCR reads through MiXCR, listing each CDR3 protein once. The repertoire holds a few hundred thousand distinct CDR3 sequences, with around 18% as singletons. Time point described: newly diagnosed GD, antithyroid drugs for less than 3 months. PBMC RNA served as the TCR library source. Doctors identified Graves' disease using the American Thyroid Association guidelines. The TCR comes from a female donor with Graves disease. The sequencing here drew on peripheral blood mononuclear cells (PBMCs), taken at new diagnosis, from a patient treated with antithyroid drugs.

The CDR3 reads CASSETGSSTNTQYF. CDR3 DNA: TGTGCCAGCAGTGAAACGGGCTCTAGCACAAATACGCAGTATTTT. This chain joins TRBV11-3 and TRBJ2-3; possible D gene TRBD2, 5 bases. CDR3 length: 15 residues. CDR1 is SGHNT and CDR2 is YENEEA in the germline V gene.